This TCR beta chain was documented in a study of blood T cell repertoires in COVID-19. Across the study: Collection of acute and convalescent COVID-19 samples took place in the United States, Italy and Spain. T cells, B-cell-depleted T cells, or PBMCs provided the cDNA or gDNA that served as material.

V shed 5 bases, J shed 4 bases, and the junction held 6 bases outside the gene matches. CDR3 size: 15 residues. Germline CDR1 and CDR2: SEHNR and FQNEAQ (reference sequence). Authors' analysis steps: Reference gene primer amplification gave estimated nucleated cell counts. Here immunoSEQ multiplex PCR was the method, and the copy in TCRdb shows in-frame clones only, minus some. V and J calls and clone size follow that table, whereas D and trimming were derived from the DNA. In the table there are about 260,000 clones, about 91% of which are singletons. In Seattle, patients joined the study during active infection and were tracked longitudinally.

The rearrangement links TRBV7-9 to TRBJ2-5; 11 nucleotides agree with TRBD1. The clonotype originates from a person under 35 with COVID-19, enrolled during active disease. Sequencing was done on a sample of peripheral blood. CDR3 sequence: CASSLRTGGAETQYF. CDR3 DNA: TGTGCCAGCAGCCTCCGGACAGGGGGCGCAGAGACCCAGTACTTC.